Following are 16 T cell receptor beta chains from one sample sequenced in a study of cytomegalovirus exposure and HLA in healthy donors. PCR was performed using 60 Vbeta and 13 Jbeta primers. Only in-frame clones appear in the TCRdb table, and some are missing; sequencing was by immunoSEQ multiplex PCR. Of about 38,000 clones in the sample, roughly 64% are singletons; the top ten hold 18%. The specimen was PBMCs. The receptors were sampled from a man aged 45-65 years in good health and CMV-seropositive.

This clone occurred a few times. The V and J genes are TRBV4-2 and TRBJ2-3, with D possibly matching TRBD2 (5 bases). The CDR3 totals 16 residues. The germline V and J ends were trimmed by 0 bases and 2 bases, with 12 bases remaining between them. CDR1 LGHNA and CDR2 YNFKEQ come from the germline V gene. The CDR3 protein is CASSQDPSLATDTQYF. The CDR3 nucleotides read TGTGCCAGCAGCCAAGATCCTAGCTTGGCCACAGATACGCAGTATTTT.

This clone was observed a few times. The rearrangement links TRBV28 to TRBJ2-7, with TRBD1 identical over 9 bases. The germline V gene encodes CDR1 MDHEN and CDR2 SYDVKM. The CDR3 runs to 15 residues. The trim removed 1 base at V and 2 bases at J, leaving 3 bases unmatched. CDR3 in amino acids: CASSLSGDRAYEQYF. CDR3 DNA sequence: TGTGCCAGCAGTTTATCCGGGGACAGGGCCTACGAGCAGTACTTC.

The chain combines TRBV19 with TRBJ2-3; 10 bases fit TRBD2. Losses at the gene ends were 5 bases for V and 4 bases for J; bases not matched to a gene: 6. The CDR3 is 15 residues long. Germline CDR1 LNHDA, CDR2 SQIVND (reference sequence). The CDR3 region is CASSPLAGTADTQYF. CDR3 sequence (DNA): TGTGCCAGTAGTCCACTAGCGGGGACTGCAGATACGCAGTATTTT.

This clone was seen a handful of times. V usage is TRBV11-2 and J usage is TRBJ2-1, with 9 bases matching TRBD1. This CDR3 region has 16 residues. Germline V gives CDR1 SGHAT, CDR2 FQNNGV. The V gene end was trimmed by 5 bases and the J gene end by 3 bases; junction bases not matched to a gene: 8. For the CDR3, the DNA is TGTGCCAGCAGCCCATCCGGGACAGGGCTCTACAATGAGCAGTTCTTC. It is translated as CASSPSGTGLYNEQFF.

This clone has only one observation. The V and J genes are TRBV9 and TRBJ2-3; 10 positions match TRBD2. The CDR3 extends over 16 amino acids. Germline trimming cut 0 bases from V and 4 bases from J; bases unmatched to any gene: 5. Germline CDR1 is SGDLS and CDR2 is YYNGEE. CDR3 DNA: TGTGCCAGCAGCGTAGGTAGCGGGGGGAACGCAGATACGCAGTATTTT. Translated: CASSVGSGGNADTQYF.

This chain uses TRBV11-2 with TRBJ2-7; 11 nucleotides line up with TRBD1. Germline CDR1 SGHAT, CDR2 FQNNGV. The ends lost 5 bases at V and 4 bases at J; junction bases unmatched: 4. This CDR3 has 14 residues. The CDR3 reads CASSRGQGGYEQYF. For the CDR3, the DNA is TGTGCCAGCAGCCGGGGACAGGGGGGTTACGAGCAGTACTTC.

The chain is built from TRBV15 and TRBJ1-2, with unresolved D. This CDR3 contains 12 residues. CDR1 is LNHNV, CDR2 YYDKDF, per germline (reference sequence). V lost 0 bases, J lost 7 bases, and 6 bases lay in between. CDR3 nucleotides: TGTGCCACCAGCAGAGATCACGGTGGCTACACCTTC. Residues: CATSRDHGGYTF.

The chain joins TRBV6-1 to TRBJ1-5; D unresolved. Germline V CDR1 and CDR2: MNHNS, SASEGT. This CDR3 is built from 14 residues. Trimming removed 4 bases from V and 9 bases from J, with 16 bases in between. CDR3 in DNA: TGTGCCAGCAGTGTGAGAGGGTCTGAATGGCCCCAGCATTTT. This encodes CASSVRGSEWPQHF.

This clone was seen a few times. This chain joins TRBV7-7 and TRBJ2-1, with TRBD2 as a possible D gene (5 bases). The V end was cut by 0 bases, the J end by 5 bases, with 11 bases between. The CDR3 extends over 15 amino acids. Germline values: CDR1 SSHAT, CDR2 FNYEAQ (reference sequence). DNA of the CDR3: TGTGCCAGCAGCTTAGCCTTGAGGGCAAACAATGAGCAGTTCTTC. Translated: CASSLALRANNEQFF.

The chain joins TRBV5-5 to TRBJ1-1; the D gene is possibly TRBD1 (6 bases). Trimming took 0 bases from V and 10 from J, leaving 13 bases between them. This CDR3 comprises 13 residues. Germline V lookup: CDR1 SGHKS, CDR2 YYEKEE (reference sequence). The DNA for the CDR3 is TGTGCCAGCAGCTTGGCCGAAAGGGGGGGAGCTTTCTTT. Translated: CASSLAERGGAFF.

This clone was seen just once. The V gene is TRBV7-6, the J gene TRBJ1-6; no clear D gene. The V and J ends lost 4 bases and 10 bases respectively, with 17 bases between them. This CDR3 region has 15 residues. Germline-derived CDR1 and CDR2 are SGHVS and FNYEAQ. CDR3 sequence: CASSSTDSLGSPLHF. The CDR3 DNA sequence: TGTGCCAGCAGCTCCACGGACTCGTTAGGGTCACCCCTCCACTTT.

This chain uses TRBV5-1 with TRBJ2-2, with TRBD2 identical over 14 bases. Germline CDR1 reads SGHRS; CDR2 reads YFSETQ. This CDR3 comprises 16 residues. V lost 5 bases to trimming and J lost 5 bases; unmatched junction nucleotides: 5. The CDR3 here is CASSSRLAGGTGELFF. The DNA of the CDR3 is TGCGCCAGCAGTTCCCGACTAGCGGGGGGGACCGGGGAGCTGTTTTTT.

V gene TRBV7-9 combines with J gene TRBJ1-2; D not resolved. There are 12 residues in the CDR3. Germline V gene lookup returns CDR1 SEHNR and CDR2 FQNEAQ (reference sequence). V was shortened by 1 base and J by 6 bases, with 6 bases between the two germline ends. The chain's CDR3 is CASSLDSDGYTF. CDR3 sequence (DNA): TGTGCCAGCAGCTTAGACAGTGATGGCTACACCTTC.

CDR3 sequence reads: CASSSTVTNEKLFF. The CDR3 nucleotides read TGTGCCAGCAGCTCGACAGTGACTAATGAAAAACTGTTTTTT. The rearrangement uses TRBV9 and TRBJ1-4; TRBD1 is a possible D gene (5 bases). CDR3 size: 14 residues. The V gene lost 4 bases and the J gene lost 2 bases, with 9 bases spanning the gap. CDR1 is SGDLS, CDR2 YYNGEE, per germline.

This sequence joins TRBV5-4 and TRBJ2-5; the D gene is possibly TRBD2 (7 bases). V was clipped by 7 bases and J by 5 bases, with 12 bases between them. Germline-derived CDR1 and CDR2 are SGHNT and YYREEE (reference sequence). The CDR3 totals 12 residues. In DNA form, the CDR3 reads TGTGCCAGCGGGGGGGCCGGGGAGACCCAGTACTTC. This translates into CASGGAGETQYF.

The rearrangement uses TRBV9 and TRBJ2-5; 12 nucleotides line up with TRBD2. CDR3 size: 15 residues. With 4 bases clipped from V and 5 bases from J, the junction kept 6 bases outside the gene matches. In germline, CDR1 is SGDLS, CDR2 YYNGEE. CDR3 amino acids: CASSSSTSGGETQYF. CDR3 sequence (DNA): TGTGCCAGCAGCTCATCGACTAGCGGGGGTGAGACCCAGTACTTC.